This is a list of T cell receptor beta chains from one sample in a study of a mutant IDH1 vaccine in newly diagnosed glioma. Sequenced by immunoSEQ multiplex PCR; TCRdb stores in-frame clones only, minus some. The sample consists of 52,000 or so clones, roughly 77% of them appearing once. These receptors have no known antigen. This material consisted of PBMCs, taken from a glioma patient whose treatment included an IDH1 peptide vaccine. The receptors derive from a woman in her 40s with glioma. Some clones in this sample may be carry-over from other donors' samples. CDR3s include the opening cysteine and the closing phenylalanine or tryptophan. The order of the fields is D gene, J gene, clone size, V gene, CDR3 DNA, CDR3 protein. A D gene is named only where the DNA matches it firmly. Rows may omit the clone size; those that give it use once, few, many or a size class.

NA	TRBJ1-2	NA	TRBV7-2	TGTGCCAGCAGCAGAGCCTCCGAGGGGAACTACTATGGCTACACCTTC	CASSRASEGNYYGYTF
NA	TRBJ2-5	NA	TRBV5-4	TGTGCCAGCAGCTTGGGGGCAGATTCACAAGAGACCCAGTACTTC	CASSLGADSQETQYF
NA	TRBJ1-1	NA	TRBV27	TGTGCCAGCAGCCCCGGGACCTCGAACACTGAAGCTTTCTTT	CASSPGTSNTEAFF
TRBD1	TRBJ2-7	NA	TRBV6-5	TGTGCCAGCAGATTGACAGGGTCGTACGAGCAGTACTTC	CASRLTGSYEQYF
NA	TRBJ2-7	NA	TRBV11-2	TGTGCCAGCAGCGTACAGGGAGCGGGCTACGAGCAGTACTTC	CASSVQGAGYEQYF
TRBD1	TRBJ2-5	NA	TRBV10-3	TGTGCCATCAGTGACCGAAAAGGGACAGCTCAAGAGACCCAGTACTTC	CAISDRKGTAQETQYF
NA	TRBJ1-2	NA	TRBV27	TGTGCCAGCAGTTTATTGGGCGGAATGACAGGCTACACCTTC	CASSLLGGMTGYTF
TRBD1	TRBJ1-1	NA	TRBV7-8	TGTGCCAGCAGCGCCAGACAGGGGAGAATTGAAGCTTTCTTT	CASSARQGRIEAFF
NA	TRBJ2-3	once	TRBV5-1	TGCGCCAGCAGGAGACAGGCGAGCACAGATACGCAGTATTTT	CASRRQASTDTQYF
NA	TRBJ2-7	NA	TRBV7-2	TGTGCCAGCAGCCCCGAGGTCGCATACTACGAGCAGTACTTC	CASSPEVAYYEQYF
NA	TRBJ1-1	NA	TRBV30	TGTGCCTGGAGTGTACTGGACAGGAACACTGAAGCTTTCTTT	CAWSVLDRNTEAFF
NA	TRBJ2-2	NA	TRBV19	TGTGCCAGTAGTATAGGTGGAGGGGAATGGGAGCTGTTTTTT	CASSIGGGEWELFF
NA	TRBJ2-3	once	TRBV5-4	TGTGCCAGCAGCCCCGACGGAGGGGTGGGCACAGATACGCAGTATTTT	CASSPDGGVGTDTQYF
NA	TRBJ2-4	NA	TRBV15	TGTGCCACCAGCAGAGATCAGAGGGGCATGGACATTCAGTACTTC	CATSRDQRGMDIQYF
NA	TRBJ2-5	NA	TRBV25-1	TGTGCCAGCAGTGAAAGCGGTTGGGGACAACAAGAGACCCAGTACTTC	CASSESGWGQQETQYF
NA	TRBJ2-5	NA	TRBV6-6	TGTGCCAGCAAACAGGGCCAAGAGACCCAGTACTTC	CASKQGQETQYF
NA	TRBJ1-1	NA	TRBV11-2	TGTGCCAGCAGCTTCCAGGTCGGCACTGAAGCTTTCTTT	CASSFQVGTEAFF
NA	TRBJ2-2	NA	TRBV29-1	TGCAGCGTTGCGGGGACGAACACCGGGGAGCTGTTTTTT	CSVAGTNTGELFF
NA	TRBJ1-2	once	TRBV12-5	TGTGCTAGTGGTTCGGGGGACCAACTCCCTTATGGCTACACCTTC	CASGSGDQLPYGYTF
NA	TRBJ1-4	NA	TRBV9	TGTGCCAGCAGCGAAGGTCAGGGTGGGGAAAAACTGTTTTTT	CASSEGQGGEKLFF
TRBD1	TRBJ1-6	once	TRBV10-3	TGTGCCATCAGTCCGACAGGGGTTAATTCACCCCTCCACTTT	CAISPTGVNSPLHF
NA	TRBJ2-7	NA	TRBV6-1	TGTGCCAGCCGGGACGACGTATCATACGAGCAGTACTTC	CASRDDVSYEQYF
NA	TRBJ1-3	once	TRBV6-1	TGTGCCAGCCGACAACCCTCTGGAAACACCATATATTTT	CASRQPSGNTIYF
TRBD1	TRBJ1-1	NA	TRBV5-5	TGTGCCAGCAGTTTAGGGGGCTCGGTGGTGAACACTGAAGCTTTCTTT	CASSLGGSVVNTEAFF
NA	TRBJ2-7	NA	TRBV19	TGTGCCAGTAGTATATTTCTCGAGGGGGAGCAGTACTTC	CASSIFLEGEQYF
TRBD1	TRBJ2-3	few	TRBV5-4	TGTGCCAGCAACTCCCCGTCGGGACAGGGAACAGATACGCAGTATTTT	CASNSPSGQGTDTQYF
NA	TRBJ2-7	NA	TRBV5-6	TGTGCCAGCAGCTTGGATAGTATGCCCTCCTACGAGCAGTACTTC	CASSLDSMPSYEQYF
TRBD1	TRBJ2-7	NA	TRBV4-1	TGCGCCAGCAGCCAGCCGGGGACAGGGCTTTGGTACGAGCAGTACTTC	CASSQPGTGLWYEQYF
TRBD2	TRBJ2-5	NA	TRBV6-1	TGTGCCAGCAGTGAGCCTAGCGGGGGGGCGGAGACCCAGTACTTC	CASSEPSGGAETQYF
TRBD1	TRBJ1-6	NA	TRBV4-1	TGCGCCAGCAGCCAGAGGACAGGGCCACTAAATTCACCCCTCCACTTT	CASSQRTGPLNSPLHF
NA	TRBJ1-2	NA	TRBV6-1	TGTGCCACCCCCTTTGACCAGAACTATGGCTACACCTTC	CATPFDQNYGYTF
NA	TRBJ2-5	NA	TRBV2	TGTGCCAGCAATCCGGGACTCCTGGTGGAGACCCAGTACTTC	CASNPGLLVETQYF
TRBD2	TRBJ2-3	NA	TRBV11-1	TGTGCCAGCGTGAAGGGTGCGGGAGGGTTCGGTACGCAGTATTTT	CASVKGAGGFGTQYF
TRBD2	TRBJ2-1	NA	TRBV27	TGTGCCAGCAGAATGACTAGCGGGGGCCTATACCTCAATGAGCAGTTCTTC	CASRMTSGGLYLNEQFF
TRBD1	TRBJ2-3	NA	TRBV2	TGTGCCAGTACCGGGACAGGGGTAGATACGCAGTATTTT	CASTGTGVDTQYF
TRBD2	TRBJ2-5	NA	TRBV10-3	TGTGCCTCCCAGAGCGGGGGGGCCGCGGAGACCCAGTACTTC	CASQSGGAAETQYF
TRBD1	TRBJ2-4	NA	TRBV30	TGTGCCTGGAGTACAGGGGCAGCCAAAAACATTCAGTACTTC	CAWSTGAAKNIQYF
TRBD1	TRBJ2-3	NA	TRBV18	TGTGCCAGTTACAGGGGGGTCACAGATACGCAGTATTTT	CASYRGVTDTQYF
NA	TRBJ2-3	NA	TRBV29-1	TGCAGCGGTCTAAGGTACAAACCCGAAGAAGATACGCAGTATTTT	CSGLRYKPEEDTQYF